This T cell receptor beta chain stems from a study of tumor-infiltrating lymphocytes in localized non-small cell lung cancer. At the level of the study: Patients included smokers and never-smokers with various histologies, some sampled after neoadjuvant chemotherapy.

The CDR3 has 17 amino acids. Germline V gives CDR1 SGHRS, CDR2 YFSETQ. V gave up 2 bases and J gave up 0 bases, with 16 bases separating them. Here immunoSEQ multiplex PCR was the method, and the copy in TCRdb shows in-frame clones only, minus some. The table shows some 15,000 clones, with roughly 82% occurring only once. Sequencing was carried out using lung tumor tissue. This clonotype was sampled from a human donor with non-small cell lung cancer. This chain joins TRBV5-1 and TRBJ2-3; D might be TRBD2 (6 bases). The CDR3 DNA reads TGCGCCAGCAGCTTTGTACCTAGCGTTTCTAGCACAGATACGCAGTATTTT. The encoded protein is CASSFVPSVSSTDTQYF.